A single sample gave rise to the 24 T cell receptor beta chains below, sequenced in a study of long-term antiretroviral therapy in people with HIV. The assay used was immunoSEQ (version v3.0), run at survey level. The data were produced by immunoSEQ multiplex PCR, yet TCRdb's version contains in-frame clones alone and is incomplete. Of some 35,000 clones in the sample, roughly 80% were seen once. This material consisted of unsorted PBMCs, taken 0.6 years after starting antiretroviral therapy. The source of these receptors is a man aged 18 to 29 with HIV.

V usage is TRBV6-5 and J usage is TRBJ2-7, with D tentatively TRBD2 (7 bases). Germline CDR1 MNHEY, CDR2 SVGAGI. The V and J ends lost 6 bases and 0 bases respectively, with 12 bases between them. This CDR3 contains 14 residues. The CDR3 bases are TGTGCCAGCAGGCGGGGGCGGCTCTCCTACGAGCAGTACTTC. It encodes CASRRGRLSYEQYF.

As DNA, the CDR3 is TGTGCCAGCAGCTCTGCGGAGGTCTACGAGCAGTACTTC. Amino acid sequence: CASSSAEVYEQYF. The gene calls are TRBV7-6 and TRBJ2-7; TRBD2 might be the D (5 bases). Per the germline V gene, CDR1 is SGHVS and CDR2 is FNYEAQ. The CDR3 extends over 13 amino acids. V lost 4 bases, J lost 3 bases, and 10 bases lay in between. Looking up the rest from reference TRBV7-6 and TRBJ2-7 gives the full variable domain: GAGVSQSPRYKVTKRGQDVALRCDPISGHVSLYWYRQALGQGPEFLTYFNYEAQQDKSGLPNDRFSAERPEGSISTLTIQRTEQRDSAMYRCASSSAEVYEQYFGPGTRLTVT.

This clone is a singleton in its sample. This chain uses TRBV30 with TRBJ1-1, with 9 bases aligning to TRBD1. J gave up 11 bases and V 4 bases, and 14 bases lay outside the gene matches. Germline-derived CDR1 and CDR2 are GTSNPN and SVGIG (reference sequence). CDR3 size: 14 residues. The CDR3 protein is CAWTGSGQGVSAFF. The CDR3 DNA sequence: TGTGCCTGGACGGGCTCGGGACAGGGAGTTTCGGCTTTCTTT.

CDR3 loop: CASSPLGRGSTEAFF. The CDR3 region has the DNA TGTGCCAGCAGCCCCCTGGGCCGCGGGAGCACTGAAGCTTTCTTT. V usage is TRBV7-8 and J usage is TRBJ1-1, with D uncertain. Between the trimmed V and J ends, which lost 5 bases and 4 bases, there was a span of 17 bases. Germline CDR1 reads SGHVS; CDR2 reads FQNEAQ. This CDR3 has 15 amino acids.

The chain carries TRBV7-9 and TRBJ2-2, with D perhaps matching TRBD2 (5 bases). This CDR3 contains 15 residues. V lost 4 bases and J lost 6, with 15 bases in between. From germline, CDR1 is SEHNR and CDR2 FQNEAQ (reference sequence). CDR3 sequence reads: CASSSTITLPGELFF. The CDR3 bases are TGTGCCAGCAGCTCGACTATAACACTTCCCGGGGAGCTGTTTTTT.

The chain joins TRBV5-1 to TRBJ2-3; D not certain. Germline V gene sequence: CDR1 SGHRS, CDR2 YFSETQ. The CDR3 length is 13 residues. The V end was cut by 4 bases, the J end by 3 bases, with 9 bases between. CDR3 DNA sequence: TGCGCCAGCAGCGCCCCTACTACAGATACGCAGTATTTT. Translating it yields CASSAPTTDTQYF.

This chain links TRBV4-1 with TRBJ1-2; 7 bases fit TRBD1. The J segment lost 11 bases and the V segment lost 1 base, leaving 13 bases of the junction unmatched. Germline CDR1 is MGHRA and CDR2 is YSYEKL. This CDR3 spans 15 amino acids. The CDR3, as DNA: TGCGCCAGCAGCCAAGGCCCTCAGGGGGGGGTCGGGTACACCTTC. Translating it yields CASSQGPQGGVGYTF.

The chain combines TRBV7-9 with TRBJ2-1, with D unclear. Per the germline V gene, CDR1 is SEHNR and CDR2 is FQNEAQ (reference sequence). CDR3 size: 15 residues. V lost 4 bases to trimming and J lost 5 bases, with 15 bases between them. This CDR3 reads CASSSPISRDNEQFF. In nucleotides, the CDR3 is TGTGCCAGCAGCTCCCCTATATCAAGGGACAATGAGCAGTTCTTC.

In this sample, this clone turned up once. The genes are TRBV5-8 and TRBJ2-1, with a possible D match to TRBD1 (7 bases). The CDR3 has 16 amino acids. V lost 5 bases and J 8 bases, leaving 23 bases between the germline ends. Germline V gene data show CDR1 as SGHTS and CDR2 as YDEGEE. Here the CDR3 DNA reads TGTGCCAGCAGACGGGGGACCGGGACAGTTCTTTATGAGCAGTTCTTC. Its translation: CASRRGTGTVLYEQFF.

The V gene is TRBV2, the J gene TRBJ2-1; TRBD2 is a possible D gene (6 bases). Per germline, CDR1 SNHLY and CDR2 FYNNEI. Trimming stripped 2 bases from V and 2 bases from J, with 13 bases between. There are 16 residues in the CDR3. The DNA of the CDR3 is TGTGCCAGCAGTGAATTTCGGCGGGACCCCTACAATGAGCAGTTCTTC. Its translation: CASSEFRRDPYNEQFF. The full variable domain, its missing parts supplied by reference TRBV2 and TRBJ2-1, is EPEVTQTPSHQVTQMGQEVILRCVPISNHLYFYWYRQILGQKVEFLVSFYNNEISEKSEIFDDQFSVERPDGSNFTLKIRSTKLEDSAMYFCASSEFRRDPYNEQFFGPGTRLTVL.

This chain connects TRBV6-6 to TRBJ2-1; possible D gene TRBD1, 6 bases. Trimming left V 0 bases short and J 10 bases short, with 13 bases between. This CDR3 region has 14 residues. Germline V gives CDR1 MNHNY, CDR2 SVGAGI (reference sequence). CDR3 sequence: CASSYSSRGREQFF. CDR3 bases: TGTGCCAGCAGTTACTCGAGCAGGGGTCGCGAGCAGTTCTTC.

V and J are TRBV27 and TRBJ2-1; 7 bases agree with TRBD2. The germline gives CDR1 MNHEY, CDR2 SMNVEV (reference sequence). With 3 bases clipped from V and 5 bases from J, the junction kept 4 bases outside the gene matches. The CDR3 totals 14 residues. The DNA for the CDR3 is TGTGCCAGCAGTTTTGCGGGAGAGAACAATGAGCAGTTCTTC. Translation gives CASSFAGENNEQFF.

This chain joins TRBV7-2 and TRBJ2-5, with 7 bases aligning to TRBD2. Germline CDR1 reads SGHTA; CDR2 reads FQGNSA. The CDR3 is 15 residues long. The trim removed 1 base at V and 4 bases at J, leaving 6 bases unmatched. DNA of the CDR3: TGTGCCAGCAGCTTAGGCGGGAGCTGGGTAGAGACCCAGTACTTC. Encoded protein: CASSLGGSWVETQYF.

As concerns this clone: The sample carries other DNA sequences with the same CDR3. The chain employs TRBV4-3 and TRBJ2-6; D ambiguous. CDR1 is LGHNA and CDR2 is YSLEER in the germline V gene. This CDR3 comprises 15 residues. Trimming pared 3 bases from V and 3 bases from J, leaving 9 bases between. This CDR3 is CASSQGISGANVLTF. In nucleotides, the CDR3 is TGCGCCAGCAGCCAGGGTATAAGTGGGGCCAACGTCCTGACTTTC.

This chain joins TRBV9 and TRBJ2-5; D possibly uses TRBD1 or TRBD2 (6 bases each). The CDR3 covers 16 residues. V lost 0 bases, J lost 1 base, and 13 bases lay in between. Germline loops: CDR1 SGDLS, CDR2 YYNGEE. CDR3 sequence reads: CASSVEGGRIQETQYF. For the CDR3, the DNA is TGTGCCAGCAGCGTAGAGGGGGGCCGGATCCAAGAGACCCAGTACTTC.

This rearrangement joins TRBV7-9 to TRBJ2-7; D is possibly TRBD1 (5 bases). Germline V gene data show CDR1 as SEHNR and CDR2 as FQNEAQ (reference sequence). V lost 3 bases and J 0 bases, leaving 6 bases between the germline ends. This CDR3 is 13 amino acids long. The CDR3 DNA reads TGTGCCAGCAGCTTCACAGGCTCCTACGAGCAGTACTTC. This codes for CASSFTGSYEQYF.

The chain is built from TRBV19 and TRBJ2-2; unclear D gene. Between the trimmed V and J ends, which lost 1 base and 7 bases, there was a span of 7 bases. Germline values: CDR1 LNHDA, CDR2 SQIVND (reference sequence). CDR3 size: 13 residues. The CDR3 spells CASSIGLIGELFF. CDR3 DNA: TGTGCCAGTAGTATAGGGCTAATCGGGGAGCTGTTTTTT.

V and J are TRBV9 and TRBJ1-3; TRBD1 agrees at 10 bases. The length of the CDR3 is 16 residues. CDR1 is SGDLS, CDR2 YYNGEE, per germline. The V segment lost 1 base and the J segment 2 bases; nucleotides outside the gene matches: 3. The CDR3 is CASSVTGTGAGNTIYF. In nucleotides, the CDR3 is TGTGCCAGCAGCGTAACCGGGACAGGGGCTGGAAACACCATATATTTT.

The chain couples TRBV10-2 to TRBJ2-1; tentative D call: TRBD2 (6 bases). The length of the CDR3 is 16 residues. The germline V and J ends were trimmed by 2 bases and 0 bases, with 11 bases remaining between them. From germline, CDR1 is WSHSY and CDR2 SAAADI. CDR3: CASSEIGTYSYNEQFF. CDR3 sequence (DNA): TGCGCCAGCAGTGAGATCGGGACTTACTCCTACAATGAGCAGTTCTTC.

This sequence joins TRBV5-1 and TRBJ1-1, with 9 bases aligning to TRBD1. Germline loops: CDR1 SGHRS, CDR2 YFSETQ. The CDR3 is made up of 15 amino acids. The V gene end was trimmed by 0 bases and the J gene end by 4 bases; junction bases not matched to a gene: 4. The CDR3 here is CASSLGQGVATEAFF. CDR3 in DNA: TGCGCCAGCAGCTTGGGACAGGGGGTGGCCACTGAAGCTTTCTTT.

The chain uses TRBV7-9 and TRBJ2-5; D could derive from TRBD1 or TRBD2 (6 bases each). V was cut by 3 bases and J by 5 bases, with 19 bases left in between. The CDR3 totals 16 residues. In germline, CDR1 is SEHNR, CDR2 FQNEAQ (reference sequence). The CDR3 spells CASSFSGLRGRETQYF. CDR3 bases: TGTGCCAGCAGCTTTTCGGGCTTAAGGGGGAGGGAGACCCAGTACTTC. Full variable domain (remainder filled in from reference TRBV7-9 and TRBJ2-5): DTGVSQNPRHKITKRGQNVTFRCDPISEHNRLYWYRQTLGQGPEFLTYFQNEAQLEKSRLLSDRFSAERPKGSFSTLEIQRTEQGDSAMYLCASSFSGLRGRETQYFGPGTRLLVL.

The rearrangement joins TRBV19 to TRBJ2-7, with D maybe TRBD1 (6 bases). The CDR3 is 15 amino acids. In germline, CDR1 is LNHDA, CDR2 SQIVND (reference sequence). Trimming removed 5 bases from V and 5 bases from J, with 19 bases in between. In DNA form, the CDR3 reads TGTGCCAGTAGTTTTGGACAGAGTATAAGCGACGAGCAGTACTTC. It is translated as CASSFGQSISDEQYF. The variable domain in full, with the rest retrieved from reference TRBV19 and TRBJ2-7, is DGGITQSPKYLFRKEGQNVTLSCEQNLNHDAMYWYRQDPGQGLRLIYYSQIVNDFQKGDIAEGYSVSREKKESFPLTVTSAQKNPTAFYLCASSFGQSISDEQYFGPGTRLTVT.

This clone was counted a single time. V usage is TRBV9 and J usage is TRBJ2-3, with D perhaps TRBD2 (5 bases). The CDR3 length is 17 residues. The V gene's germline CDR1 is SGDLS and CDR2 YYNGEE. Trimming cost V 4 bases and J 1 base, with 19 bases left between them. CDR3 protein: CASSPGSLQIGTDTQYF. Here the CDR3 DNA reads TGTGCCAGCAGCCCGGGGTCACTTCAAATAGGCACAGATACGCAGTATTTT. The whole variable domain, filled in from reference TRBV9 and TRBJ2-3, reads DSGVTQTPKHLITATGQRVTLRCSPRSGDLSVYWYQQSLDQGLQFLIQYYNGEERAKGNILERFSAQQFPDLHSELNLSSLELGDSALYFCASSPGSLQIGTDTQYFGPGTRLTVL.

There are a few counts of this clone. This rearrangement joins TRBV11-2 to TRBJ2-7, with unresolved D. Trimming pared 3 bases from V and 5 bases from J, leaving 11 bases between. The CDR3 length is 13 residues. From germline, CDR1 is SGHAT and CDR2 FQNNGV. CDR3 residues: CASSFFPANEQYF. In DNA, the CDR3 is TGTGCCAGCAGCTTTTTCCCAGCGAACGAGCAGTACTTC. The full variable domain, with the rest looked up from reference TRBV11-2 and TRBJ2-7, is EAGVAQSPRYKIIEKRQSVAFWCNPISGHATLYWYQQILGQGPKLLIQFQNNGVVDDSQLPKDRFSAERLKGVDSTLKIQPAKLEDSAVYLCASSFFPANEQYFGPGTRLTVT.